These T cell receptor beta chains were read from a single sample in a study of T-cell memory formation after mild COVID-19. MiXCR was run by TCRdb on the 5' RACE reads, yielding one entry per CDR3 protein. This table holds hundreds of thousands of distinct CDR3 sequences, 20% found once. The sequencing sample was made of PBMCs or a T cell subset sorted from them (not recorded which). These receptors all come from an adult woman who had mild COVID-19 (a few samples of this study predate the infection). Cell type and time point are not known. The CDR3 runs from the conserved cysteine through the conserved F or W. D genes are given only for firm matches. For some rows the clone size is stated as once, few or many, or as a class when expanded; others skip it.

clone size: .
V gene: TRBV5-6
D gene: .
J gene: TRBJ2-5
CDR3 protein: CASSLSRGFRAQYF
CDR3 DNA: TGTGCCAGCAGCTTGTCGCGAGGTTTCAGGGCCCAGTACTTC

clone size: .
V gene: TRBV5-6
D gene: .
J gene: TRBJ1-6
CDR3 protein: CASSLGGGYNSPLHF
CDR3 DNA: TGTGCCAGCAGCTTAGGAGGGGGCTATAATTCACCCCTCCACTTT

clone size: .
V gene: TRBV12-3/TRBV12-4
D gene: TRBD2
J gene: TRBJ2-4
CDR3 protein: CASRTTSSNIQYF
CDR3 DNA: TGTGCCAGCAGGACGACTAGCTCAAACATTCAGTACTTC

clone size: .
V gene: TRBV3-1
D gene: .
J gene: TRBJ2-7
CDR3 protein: CASSQINGLEQYF
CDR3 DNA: TGTGCCAGCAGCCAAATTAATGGGCTCGAGCAGTACTTC

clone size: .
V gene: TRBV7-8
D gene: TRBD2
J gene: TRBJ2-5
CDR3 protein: CASTGGRGETQYF
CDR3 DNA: TGTGCCAGCACGGGCGGGAGAGGGGAGACCCAGTACTTC

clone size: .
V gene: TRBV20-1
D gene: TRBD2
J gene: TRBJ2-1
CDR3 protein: CSATPLGGTNNEQFF
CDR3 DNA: TGCAGTGCTACCCCACTCGGGGGGACTAACAATGAGCAGTTCTTC

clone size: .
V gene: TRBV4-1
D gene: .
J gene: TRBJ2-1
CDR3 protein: CASSPEGGGYEQFF
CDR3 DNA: TGCGCCAGCAGCCCCGAGGGCGGGGGCTATGAGCAGTTCTTC

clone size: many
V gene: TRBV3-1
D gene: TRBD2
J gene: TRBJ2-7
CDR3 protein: CASSSGTSPYEQYF
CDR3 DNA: TGTGCCAGCAGCTCCGGGACTAGCCCCTACGAGCAGTACTTC

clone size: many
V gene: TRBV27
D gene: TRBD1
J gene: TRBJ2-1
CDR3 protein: CASSPSPGTGSSEQFF
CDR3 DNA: TGTGCCAGCAGTCCGTCCCCCGGGACAGGGAGCAGTGAGCAGTTCTTC

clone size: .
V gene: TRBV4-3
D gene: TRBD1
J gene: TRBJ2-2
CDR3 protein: CASSHGTGRSGELFF
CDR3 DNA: TGCGCCAGCAGCCACGGGACAGGGAGATCCGGGGAGCTGTTTTTT

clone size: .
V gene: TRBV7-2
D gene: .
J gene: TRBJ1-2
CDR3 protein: CASSLGLGEGYTF
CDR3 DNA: TGTGCCAGCAGCTTAGGGCTAGGGGAGGGCTACACCTTC

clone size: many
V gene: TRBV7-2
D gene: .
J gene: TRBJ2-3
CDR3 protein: CASSLSAGDTQYF
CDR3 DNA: TGTGCCAGCAGCTTGTCTGCAGGGGATACGCAGTATTTT

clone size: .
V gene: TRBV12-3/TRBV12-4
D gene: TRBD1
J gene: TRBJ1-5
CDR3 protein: CASSLGGGLGNQPQHF
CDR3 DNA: TGTGCCAGCAGTTTGGGAGGGGGCCTAGGCAATCAGCCCCAGCATTTT

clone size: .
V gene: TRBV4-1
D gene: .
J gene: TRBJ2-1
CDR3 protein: CASSQVNLIALSYNEQFF
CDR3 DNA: TGCGCCAGCAGCCAAGTGAACCTGATCGCGCTCTCCTACAATGAGCAGTTCTTC

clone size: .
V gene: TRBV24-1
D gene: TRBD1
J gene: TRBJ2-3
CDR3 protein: CATSAPGTGSTDTQYF
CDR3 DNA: TGTGCCACCAGTGCCCCCGGGACAGGGAGCACAGATACGCAGTATTTT

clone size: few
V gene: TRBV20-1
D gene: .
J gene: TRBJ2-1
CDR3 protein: CSARSPGATYNEQFF
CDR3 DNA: TGCAGTGCTAGATCCCCGGGAGCCACTTACAATGAGCAGTTCTTC

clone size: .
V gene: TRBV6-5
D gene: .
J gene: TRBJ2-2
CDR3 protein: CASSPPAGELFF
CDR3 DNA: TGTGCCAGCAGTCCCCCGGCAGGGGAGCTGTTTTTT

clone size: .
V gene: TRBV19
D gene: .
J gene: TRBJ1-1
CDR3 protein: CASSIKAGINTEAFF
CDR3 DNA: TGTGCCAGTAGTATCAAGGCAGGGATAAACACTGAAGCTTTCTTT

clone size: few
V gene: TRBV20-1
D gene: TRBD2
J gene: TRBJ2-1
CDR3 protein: CSAHWAGENYNEQFF
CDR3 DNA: TGCAGTGCTCACTGGGCGGGAGAAAACTACAATGAGCAGTTCTTC

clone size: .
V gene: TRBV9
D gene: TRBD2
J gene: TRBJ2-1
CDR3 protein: CASSVVSGGPSSYNEQFF
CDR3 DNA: TGTGCCAGCAGCGTAGTGAGCGGGGGGCCCAGCTCCTACAATGAGCAGTTCTTC

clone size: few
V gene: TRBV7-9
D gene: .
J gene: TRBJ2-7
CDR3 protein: CASRAPLFEEQYF
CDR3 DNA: TGTGCCAGCAGGGCCCCACTCTTTGAAGAGCAGTACTTC

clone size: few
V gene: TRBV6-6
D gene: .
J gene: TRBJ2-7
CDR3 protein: CASSYRGYEQYF
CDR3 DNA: TGTGCCAGCAGTTACAGGGGCTACGAGCAGTACTTC

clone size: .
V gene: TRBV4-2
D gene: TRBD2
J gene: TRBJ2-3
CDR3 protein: CASSLGLAGGRTDTQYF
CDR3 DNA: TGTGCCAGCAGCCTCGGACTAGCGGGGGGGCGAACAGATACGCAGTATTTT

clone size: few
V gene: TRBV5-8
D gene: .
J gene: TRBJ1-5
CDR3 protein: CASSPGQGLNQPQHF
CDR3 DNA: TGTGCCAGCAGCCCCGGGCAGGGCCTCAATCAGCCCCAGCATTTT

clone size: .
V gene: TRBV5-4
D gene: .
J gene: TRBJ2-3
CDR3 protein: CASSLQGRVTQYF
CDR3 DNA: TGTGCCAGCAGCTTACAGGGTAGGGTTACGCAGTATTTT

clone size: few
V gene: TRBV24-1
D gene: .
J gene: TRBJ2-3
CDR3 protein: CATSAPSGGPSDTQYF
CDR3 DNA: TGTGCCACCAGTGCCCCCAGCGGAGGGCCCTCAGATACGCAGTATTTT

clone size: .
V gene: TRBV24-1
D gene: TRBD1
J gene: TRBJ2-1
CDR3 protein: CATSALPFRDRNNEQFF
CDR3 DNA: TGTGCCACCAGTGCACTCCCGTTCCGGGACAGAAACAATGAGCAGTTCTTC

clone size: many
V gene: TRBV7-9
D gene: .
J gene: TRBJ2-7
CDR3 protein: CASSLKGLAPYEQYF
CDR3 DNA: TGTGCCAGCAGCTTAAAAGGGCTAGCCCCCTACGAGCAGTACTTC

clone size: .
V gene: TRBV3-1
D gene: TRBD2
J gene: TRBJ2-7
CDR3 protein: CASSQVMRGRAYEQYF
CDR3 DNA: TGTGCCAGCAGCCAAGTGATGCGGGGGAGGGCTTACGAGCAGTACTTC

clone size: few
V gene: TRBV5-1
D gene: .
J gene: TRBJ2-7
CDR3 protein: CASSPLRGGEQYF
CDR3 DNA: TGCGCCAGCAGCCCGCTTAGGGGAGGAGAGCAGTACTTC

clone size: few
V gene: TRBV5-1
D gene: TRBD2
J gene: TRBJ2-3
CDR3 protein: CASMLAAQTDTQYF
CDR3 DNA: TGCGCCAGCATGCTAGCGGCACAAACAGATACGCAGTATTTT

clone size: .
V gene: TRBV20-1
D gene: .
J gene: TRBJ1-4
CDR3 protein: CSAYSEGWGGKLFF
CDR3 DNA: TGCAGTGCTTACAGCGAGGGGTGGGGGGGAAAACTGTTTTTT

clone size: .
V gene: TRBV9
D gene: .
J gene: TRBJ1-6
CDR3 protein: CASSAGLYNSPLHF
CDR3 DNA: TGTGCCAGCAGCGCCGGACTTTATAATTCACCCCTCCACTTT

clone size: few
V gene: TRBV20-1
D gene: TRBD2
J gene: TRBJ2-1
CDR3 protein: CSARDRGASGGSYNEQFF
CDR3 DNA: TGCAGTGCTAGAGATAGGGGAGCTAGCGGGGGGTCCTACAATGAGCAGTTCTTC

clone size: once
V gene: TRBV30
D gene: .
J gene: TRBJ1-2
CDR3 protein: CAWSWEGGYGYTF
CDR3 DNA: TGTGCCTGGAGTTGGGAGGGCGGCTATGGCTACACCTTC

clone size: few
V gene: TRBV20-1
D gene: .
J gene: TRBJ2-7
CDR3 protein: CSARDEDGGPSYEQYF
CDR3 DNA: TGCAGTGCTAGAGATGAGGACGGGGGGCCGTCCTACGAGCAGTACTTC

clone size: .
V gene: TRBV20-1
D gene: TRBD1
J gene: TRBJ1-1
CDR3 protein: CSDRTGGTEAFF
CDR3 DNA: TGCAGTGATCGGACAGGGGGCACTGAAGCTTTCTTT

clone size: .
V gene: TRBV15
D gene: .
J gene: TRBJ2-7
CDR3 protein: CATSRKSSYEQYF
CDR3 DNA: TGTGCCACCAGCCGCAAAAGTTCCTACGAGCAGTACTTC

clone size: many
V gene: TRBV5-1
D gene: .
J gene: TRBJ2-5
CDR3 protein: CASSLTAPQETQYF
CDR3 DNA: TGCGCCAGCAGCTTGACAGCTCCCCAAGAGACCCAGTACTTC